This T cell receptor (beta chain) was profiled in a study of shared clonotypes between healthy human individuals. Findings and caveats of the study: Clonotype sharing among donors was expected to depend on sequencing depth. Rarefaction analysis demonstrated incomplete sorted-subset sequencing notwithstanding large depth.

Losses at the gene ends were 6 bases for V and 8 bases for J; bases not matched to a gene: 5. Germline CDR1 and CDR2: MNHEY and SVGAGI. This CDR3 is 12 amino acids long. In the naive CD8 group, cells lacked CD45RO and were positively selected for CCR7, so terminally differentiated effector memory CD45RA+ cells were left out. Points on this clone: Its antigen is unidentified.

Here immunoSEQ multiplex PCR was the method, and the copy in TCRdb shows in-frame clones only, minus some. The sample has under 600,000 clones, roughly 98% seen once. The specimen was naive CD8+ T cells sorted from blood. This TCR was recovered from a young man in good health. The gene calls are TRBV6-5 and TRBJ2-7; TRBD1 agrees at 9 bases. The CDR3 sequence: CASSPDRGKQYF. The CDR3 region has the DNA TGTGCCAGCAGCCCGGACAGGGGAAAGCAGTACTTC.